This T cell receptor (beta chain) was identified in a study of T-cell memory formation after mild COVID-19. Study as a whole: There were largely donor-specific TCR clusters. The study, taken as a whole, reports: Clones contracting day 15 to 85 were balanced CD4/CD8; later expanders leaned CD4+.

From the 5' RACE reads, TCRdb called clonotypes with MiXCR, one entry per CDR3 protein. The sample comprises hundreds of thousands of distinct CDR3 sequences, about a sixth of which are singletons, and around 23% rests with the top ten. Between the trimmed V and J ends, which lost 2 bases and 6 bases, there was a span of 13 bases. Germline assignment: CDR1 SGHTA and CDR2 FQGNSA. The CDR3 extends over 15 amino acids. Comments on this clonotype: The antigen remains unidentified.

The sequencing sample was made of PBMCs or a T cell subset sorted from them (not recorded which). This receptor was identified in a man aged 18-30 years who had mild COVID-19 (a few samples of this study predate the infection). Cell type and time point are not known. The chain carries TRBV7-2 and TRBJ2-2; no clear D. This chain's CDR3 is CASSLRKDLSGELFF. CDR3 DNA: TGTGCCAGCAGCTTACGCAAGGACCTGTCCGGGGAGCTGTTTTTT.